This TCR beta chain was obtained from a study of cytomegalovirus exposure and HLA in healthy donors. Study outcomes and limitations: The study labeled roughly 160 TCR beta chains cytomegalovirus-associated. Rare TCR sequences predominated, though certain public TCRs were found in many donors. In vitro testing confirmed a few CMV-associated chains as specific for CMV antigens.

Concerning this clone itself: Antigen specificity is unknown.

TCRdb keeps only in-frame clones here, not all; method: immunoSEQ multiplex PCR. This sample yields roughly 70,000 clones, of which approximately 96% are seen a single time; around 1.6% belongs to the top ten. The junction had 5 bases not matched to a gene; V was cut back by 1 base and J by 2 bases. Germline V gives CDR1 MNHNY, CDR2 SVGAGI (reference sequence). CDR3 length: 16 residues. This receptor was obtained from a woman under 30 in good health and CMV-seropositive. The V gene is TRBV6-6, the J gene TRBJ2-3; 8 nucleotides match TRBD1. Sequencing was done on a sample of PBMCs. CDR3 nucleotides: TGTGCCAGCAGTTACTTGTCGACAGGGGACACAGATACGCAGTATTTT. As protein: CASSYLSTGDTDTQYF.